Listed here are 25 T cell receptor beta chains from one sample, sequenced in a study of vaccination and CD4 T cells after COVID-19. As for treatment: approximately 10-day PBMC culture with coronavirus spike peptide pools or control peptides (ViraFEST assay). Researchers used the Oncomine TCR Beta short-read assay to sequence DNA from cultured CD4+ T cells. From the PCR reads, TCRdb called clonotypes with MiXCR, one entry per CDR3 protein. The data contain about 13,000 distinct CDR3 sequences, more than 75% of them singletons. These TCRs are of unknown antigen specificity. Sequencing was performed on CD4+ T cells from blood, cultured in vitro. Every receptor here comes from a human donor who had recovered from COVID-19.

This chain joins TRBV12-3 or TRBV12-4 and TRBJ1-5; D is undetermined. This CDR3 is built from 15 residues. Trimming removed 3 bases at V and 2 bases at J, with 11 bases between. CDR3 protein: CASSLGLTGNQPQHF. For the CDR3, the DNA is TGTGCCAGCAGTTTGGGTCTAACGGGCAATCAGCCCCAGCATTTT.

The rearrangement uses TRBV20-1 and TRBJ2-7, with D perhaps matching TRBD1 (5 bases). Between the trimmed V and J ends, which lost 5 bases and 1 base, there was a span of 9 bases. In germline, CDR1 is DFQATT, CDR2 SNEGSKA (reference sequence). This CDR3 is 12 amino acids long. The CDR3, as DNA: TGCAGTGCTTCAAGACAGTCCTACGAGCAGTACTTC. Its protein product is CSASRQSYEQYF.

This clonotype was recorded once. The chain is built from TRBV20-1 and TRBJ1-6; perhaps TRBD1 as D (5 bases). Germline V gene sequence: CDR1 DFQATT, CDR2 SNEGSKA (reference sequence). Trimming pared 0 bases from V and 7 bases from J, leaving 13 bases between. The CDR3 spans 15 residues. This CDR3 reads CSARENQGGNSPLHF. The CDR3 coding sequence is TGCAGTGCTAGAGAAAATCAGGGTGGGAATTCACCCCTCCACTTT.

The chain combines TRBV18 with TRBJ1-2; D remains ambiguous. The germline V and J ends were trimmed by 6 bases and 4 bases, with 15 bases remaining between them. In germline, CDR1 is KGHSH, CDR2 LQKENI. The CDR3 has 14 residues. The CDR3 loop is CASSRASTTYGYTF. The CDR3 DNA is TGTGCCAGCTCCCGGGCCAGCACCACCTATGGCTACACCTTC. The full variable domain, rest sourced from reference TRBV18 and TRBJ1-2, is NAGVMQNPRHLVRRRGQEARLRCSPMKGHSHVYWYRQLPEEGLKFMVYLQKENIIDESGMPKERFSAEFPKEGPSILRIQQVVRGDSAAYFCASSRASTTYGYTFGSGTRLTVV.

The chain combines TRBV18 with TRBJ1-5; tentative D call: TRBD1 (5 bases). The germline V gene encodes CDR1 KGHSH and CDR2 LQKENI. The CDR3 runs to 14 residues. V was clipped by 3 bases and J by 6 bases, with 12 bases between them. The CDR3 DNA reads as TGTGCCAGCTCACCCTCCCGGGGCGGTCAGCCCCAGCATTTT. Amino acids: CASSPSRGGQPQHF.

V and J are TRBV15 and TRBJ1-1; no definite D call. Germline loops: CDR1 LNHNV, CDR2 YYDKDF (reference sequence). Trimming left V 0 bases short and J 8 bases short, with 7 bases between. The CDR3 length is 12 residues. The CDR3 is CATSRDGEEAFF. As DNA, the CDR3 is TGTGCCACCAGCAGAGATGGCGAGGAAGCTTTCTTT.

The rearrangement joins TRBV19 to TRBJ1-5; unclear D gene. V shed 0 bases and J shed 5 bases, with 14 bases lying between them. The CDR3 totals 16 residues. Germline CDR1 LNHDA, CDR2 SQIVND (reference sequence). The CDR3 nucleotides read TGTGCCAGTAGTATAGATCTAGGCGACACCTATCAGCCCCAGCATTTT. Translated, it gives CASSIDLGDTYQPQHF.

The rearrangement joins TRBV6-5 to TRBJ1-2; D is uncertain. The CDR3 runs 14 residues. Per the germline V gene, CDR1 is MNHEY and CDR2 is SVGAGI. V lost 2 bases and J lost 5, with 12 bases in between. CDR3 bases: TGTGCCAGCAGTTACGGTACGGGGAAGTATGGCTACACCTTC. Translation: CASSYGTGKYGYTF.

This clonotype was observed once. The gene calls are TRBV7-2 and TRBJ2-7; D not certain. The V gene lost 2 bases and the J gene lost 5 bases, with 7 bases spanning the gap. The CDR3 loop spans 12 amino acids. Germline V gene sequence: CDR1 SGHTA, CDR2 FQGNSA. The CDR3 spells CASSLQDHEQYF. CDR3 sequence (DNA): TGTGCCAGCAGCTTACAGGATCACGAGCAGTACTTC.

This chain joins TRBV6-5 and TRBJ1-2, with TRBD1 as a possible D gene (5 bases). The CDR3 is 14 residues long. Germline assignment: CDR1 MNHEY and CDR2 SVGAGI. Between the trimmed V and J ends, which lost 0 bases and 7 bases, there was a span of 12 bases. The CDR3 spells CASSYSVGGTGYTF. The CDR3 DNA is TGTGCCAGCAGTTACTCGGTTGGAGGGACTGGCTACACCTTC.

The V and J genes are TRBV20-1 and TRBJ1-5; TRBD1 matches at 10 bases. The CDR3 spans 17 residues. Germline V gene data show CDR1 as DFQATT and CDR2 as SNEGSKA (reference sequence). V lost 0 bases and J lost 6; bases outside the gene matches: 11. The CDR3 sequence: CSARDPGGQGVRQPQHF. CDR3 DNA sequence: TGCAGTGCTAGAGACCCCGGAGGACAGGGGGTACGTCAGCCCCAGCATTTT.

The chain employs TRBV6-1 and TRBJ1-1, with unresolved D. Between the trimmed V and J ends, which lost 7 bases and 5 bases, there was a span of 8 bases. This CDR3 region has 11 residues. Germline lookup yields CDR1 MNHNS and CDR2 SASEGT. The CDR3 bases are TGTGCCAGCACCATCAAGACTGAAGCTTTCTTT. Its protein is CASTIKTEAFF.

As DNA, the CDR3 is TGTGCCAGCAGTGGACAAGGACAGGGCGCTGGCTACACCTTC. Amino acids: CASSGQGQGAGYTF. This chain joins TRBV25-1 and TRBJ1-2; TRBD1 matches at 8 bases. With 4 bases clipped from V and 7 bases from J, the junction kept 8 bases outside the gene matches. The V gene's germline CDR1 is MGHDK and CDR2 SYGVNS. This CDR3 spans 14 amino acids.

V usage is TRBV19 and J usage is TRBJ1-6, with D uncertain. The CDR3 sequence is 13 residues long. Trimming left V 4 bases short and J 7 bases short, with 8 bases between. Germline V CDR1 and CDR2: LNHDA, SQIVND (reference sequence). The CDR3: CASSNRGNSPLHF. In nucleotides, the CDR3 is TGTGCCAGTAGTAATCGGGGAAATTCACCCCTCCACTTT.

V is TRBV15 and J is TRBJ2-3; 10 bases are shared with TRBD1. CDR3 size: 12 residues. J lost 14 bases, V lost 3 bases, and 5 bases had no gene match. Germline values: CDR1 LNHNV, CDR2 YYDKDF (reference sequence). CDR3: CATSSDRGRLYF. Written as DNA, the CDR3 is TGTGCCACCAGCAGTGACAGGGGGCGACTGTATTTT.

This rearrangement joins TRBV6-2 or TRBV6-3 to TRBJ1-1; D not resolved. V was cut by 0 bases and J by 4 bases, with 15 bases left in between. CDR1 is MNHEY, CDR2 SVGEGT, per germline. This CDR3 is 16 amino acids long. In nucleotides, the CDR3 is TGTGCCAGCAGTTACTCCCCCCTCCCTCGGGGCACTGAAGCTTTCTTT. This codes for CASSYSPLPRGTEAFF.

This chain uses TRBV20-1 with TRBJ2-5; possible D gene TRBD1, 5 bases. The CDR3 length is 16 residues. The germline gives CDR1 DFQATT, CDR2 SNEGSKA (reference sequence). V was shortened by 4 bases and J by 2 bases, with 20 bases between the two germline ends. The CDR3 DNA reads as TGCAGTGCTACCCCCCTCCAGGGCGGCACACAAGAGACCCAGTACTTC. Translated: CSATPLQGGTQETQYF.

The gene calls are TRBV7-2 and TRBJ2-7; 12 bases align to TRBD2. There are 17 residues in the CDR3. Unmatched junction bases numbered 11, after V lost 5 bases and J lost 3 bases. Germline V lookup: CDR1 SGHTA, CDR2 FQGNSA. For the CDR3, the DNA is TGTGCCAGCAGCCCCACGGGGCCTAGCGGGAGGGTCTACGAGCAGTACTTC. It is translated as CASSPTGPSGRVYEQYF.

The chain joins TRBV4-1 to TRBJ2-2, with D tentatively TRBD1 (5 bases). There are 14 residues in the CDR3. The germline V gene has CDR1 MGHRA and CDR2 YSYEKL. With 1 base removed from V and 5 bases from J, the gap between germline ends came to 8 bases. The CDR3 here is CASSQGRATGELFF. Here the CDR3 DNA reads TGCGCCAGCAGCCAAGGCAGGGCTACCGGGGAGCTGTTTTTT.

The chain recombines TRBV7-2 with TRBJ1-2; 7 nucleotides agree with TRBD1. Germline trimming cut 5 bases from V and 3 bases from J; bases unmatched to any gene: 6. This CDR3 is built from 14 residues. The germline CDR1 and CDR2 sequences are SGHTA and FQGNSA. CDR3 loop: CASSPGDSHYGYTF. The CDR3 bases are TGTGCCAGCAGCCCTGGGGACAGTCACTATGGCTACACCTTC.

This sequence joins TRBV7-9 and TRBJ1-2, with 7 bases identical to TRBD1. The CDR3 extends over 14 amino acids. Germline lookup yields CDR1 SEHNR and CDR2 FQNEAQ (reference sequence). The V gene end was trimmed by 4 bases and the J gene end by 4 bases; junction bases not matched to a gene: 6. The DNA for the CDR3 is TGTGCCAGCAGCTACGGGACAGTTCCCTATGGCTACACCTTC. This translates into CASSYGTVPYGYTF.

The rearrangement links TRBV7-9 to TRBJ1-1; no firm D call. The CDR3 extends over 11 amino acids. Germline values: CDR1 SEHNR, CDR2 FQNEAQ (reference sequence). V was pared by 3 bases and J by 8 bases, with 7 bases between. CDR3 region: CASSFGPEAFF. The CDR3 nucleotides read TGTGCCAGCAGCTTTGGGCCCGAAGCTTTCTTT. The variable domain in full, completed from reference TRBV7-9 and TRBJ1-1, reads DTGVSQNPRHKITKRGQNVTFRCDPISEHNRLYWYRQTLGQGPEFLTYFQNEAQLEKSRLLSDRFSAERPKGSFSTLEIQRTEQGDSAMYLCASSFGPEAFFGQGTRLTVV.

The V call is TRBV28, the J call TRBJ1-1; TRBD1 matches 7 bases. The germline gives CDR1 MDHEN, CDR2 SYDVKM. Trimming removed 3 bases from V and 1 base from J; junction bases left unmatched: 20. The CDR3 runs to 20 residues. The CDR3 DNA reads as TGTGCCAGCAGTTTCCTCCTTCAGGTGGCTTGGGCAGGGGGGAACACTGAAGCTTTCTTT. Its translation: CASSFLLQVAWAGGNTEAFF.

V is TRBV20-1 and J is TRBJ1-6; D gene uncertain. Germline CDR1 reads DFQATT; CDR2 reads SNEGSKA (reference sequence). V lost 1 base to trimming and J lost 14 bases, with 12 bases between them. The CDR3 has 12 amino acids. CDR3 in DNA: TGCAGTGCTAGAGTTCGCCCTACAGCCCTCCACTTT. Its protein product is CSARVRPTALHF.

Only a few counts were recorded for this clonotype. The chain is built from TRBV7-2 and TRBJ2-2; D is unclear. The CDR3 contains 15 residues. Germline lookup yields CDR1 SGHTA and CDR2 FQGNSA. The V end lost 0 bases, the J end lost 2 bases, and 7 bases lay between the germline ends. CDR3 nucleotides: TGTGCCAGCAGCTTAGCTAGCCTCAACACCGGGGAGCTGTTTTTT. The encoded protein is CASSLASLNTGELFF.